This T cell receptor (beta chain) was sequenced in a study of blood T cell repertoires in COVID-19. Turning to the study itself: Specimens from acute and convalescent COVID-19 originated in the United States, Italy and Spain. T cells, B-cell-depleted T cells, or PBMCs supplied cDNA or gDNA.

Assay: immunoSEQ multiplex PCR; the TCRdb copy retains only in-frame clones and omits some. The data show about 26,000 clones, 82% seen once. The ends lost 6 bases at V and 2 bases at J; junction bases unmatched: 6. Germline lookup yields CDR1 SGHTA and CDR2 FQGTGA. There are 16 residues in the CDR3. The V call is TRBV7-3, the J call TRBJ2-1; TRBD2 agrees at 11 bases. This clonotype was obtained from a human donor in a cohort sampled during active COVID-19. Sequences were obtained from peripheral blood. The CDR3 is CASSLGLAAPYNEQFF. CDR3 in DNA: TGTGCCAGCAGTCTGGGACTAGCGGCTCCCTACAATGAGCAGTTCTTC.